This T cell receptor (beta chain) was sequenced for a study of fetal regulatory T cell absence and autoimmunity. Looking at the study overall: The IPEX patients lacked clinical diabetes but had exocrine pancreas autoimmunity.

Overall study results and limits: In IPEX syndrome, oligoclonal enrichment was read as supporting prenatal antigen-driven autoimmunity in the pancreas.

CDR1 SGHDT and CDR2 YYEEEE come from the germline V gene. Trimming removed 1 base at V and 5 bases at J, with 9 bases between. The CDR3 has 13 amino acids. Produced via immunoSEQ multiplex PCR; TCRdb's table is partial and in-frame only. The sample yields around 100,000 clones, about three quarters seen once. The table lists this clone with a few counts. Its antigen is as yet unknown. This sequence was found in a male donor with IPEX syndrome. Material for sequencing was pancreas tissue. The V call is TRBV5-6, the J call TRBJ1-1, with D possibly TRBD1 on 5 matching bases. The CDR3 coding sequence is TGTGCCAGCAGCTTGCGGGAGGGGACTGAAGCTTTCTTT. Its translation is CASSLREGTEAFF.